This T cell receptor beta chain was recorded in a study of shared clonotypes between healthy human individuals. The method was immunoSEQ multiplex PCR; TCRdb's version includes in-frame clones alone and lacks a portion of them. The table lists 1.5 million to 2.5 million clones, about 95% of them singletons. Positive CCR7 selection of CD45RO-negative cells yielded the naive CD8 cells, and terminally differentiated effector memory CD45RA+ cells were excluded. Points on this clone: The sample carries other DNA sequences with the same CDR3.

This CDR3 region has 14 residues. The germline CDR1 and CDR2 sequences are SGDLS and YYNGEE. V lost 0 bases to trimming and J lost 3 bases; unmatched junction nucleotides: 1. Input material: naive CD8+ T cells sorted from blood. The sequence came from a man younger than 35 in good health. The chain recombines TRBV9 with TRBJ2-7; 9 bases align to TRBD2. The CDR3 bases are TGTGCCAGCAGCGTAGGACTAGCGGACTACGAGCAGTACTTC. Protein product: CASSVGLADYEQYF.